This T cell receptor beta chain was sequenced during a study of T-cell memory formation after mild COVID-19. Whole-study findings and limits: Pre-infection memory held some responding clones, suggesting pre-existing cross-reactive T cells responded.

The ends lost 6 bases at V and 8 bases at J; junction bases unmatched: 7. The CDR3 covers 14 residues. CDR1 is LGHDT and CDR2 is YNNKEL in the germline V gene (reference sequence). MiXCR, applied by TCRdb to the 5' RACE reads, yields one record per CDR3 protein. Here the sample spans roughly 220,000 distinct CDR3 sequences, just over 9.5% being singletons. On this clonotype: Its target is not known.

Sequencing was done on a sample of PBMCs or a T cell subset sorted from them (not recorded which). This chain uses TRBV3-1 with TRBJ2-1, with TRBD2 identical over 10 bases. This clonotype was sampled from a man between 18 and 29 years old who had mild COVID-19 (a few samples of this study predate the infection). Cell type and time point are not known. The CDR3 DNA sequence: TGTGCCAGCAGTCCCAGCGGGGGGGACGATGAGCAGTTCTTC. As protein: CASSPSGGDDEQFF.